A selection of T cell receptor beta chains follows, all from one sample in a study of somatic mutations in cytotoxic T cells in rheumatoid arthritis. The data were produced by immunoSEQ multiplex PCR, yet TCRdb's version contains in-frame clones alone and is incomplete. The table shows around 11,000 clones, with 85% to 95% occurring only once. Sequencing used CD8+ T cells sorted from blood. Receptors originate from a woman aged 18-29 years with rheumatoid arthritis. Each CDR3 is given without its conserved first and last residue.

j_call v_call cdr3_aa
TRBJ1-1 TRBV6-5 ASSYVVRGPEAF
TRBJ2-1 TRBV27 ASSLGGPFHNEQF
TRBJ2-7 TRBV7-2 ASSVPGYEQY
TRBJ1-2 TRBV4-3 ASSQEEYEGVYGYT
TRBJ2-2 TRBV7-3 ASSLSPPAVTGELF
TRBJ2-1 TRBV6-4 ASSDSTGGYNEQF
TRBJ2-2 TRBV10-3 ATEDTGGRTGELF
TRBJ2-3 TRBV5-1 ASSFPTGTSGYTDTQY
TRBJ2-3 TRBV6-5 ASSPLSGTQY
TRBJ2-3 TRBV6-4 ASSDRTTDTQY
TRBJ2-1 TRBV10-3 AISETPGLAGFNEQF
TRBJ1-6 TRBV6-4 ASSEGTGGNSPLH
TRBJ2-7 TRBV19 ASSPGTGLYEQY
TRBJ2-5 TRBV9 ASSVGRVGVETQY
TRBJ2-5 TRBV9 ASSPRRGETQY
TRBJ2-3 TRBV15 ATSTQRGVTDTQY
TRBJ1-1 TRBV28 ASSLGTGSFPEAF
TRBJ2-7 TRBV6-1 ASSEGGDRHSYEQY
TRBJ1-2 TRBV11-1 ASSSEGQGGYGYT
TRBJ2-1 TRBV7-9 ASSLASASSYNEQF
TRBJ2-1 TRBV19 ASSIDAAGGYNEQF
TRBJ1-2 TRBV7-9 ASSSDRTPANYGYT
TRBJ1-2 TRBV27 ASRLVGQGGEGYT
TRBJ2-1 TRBV6-6 ASSYAGAYNEQF
TRBJ2-1 TRBV27 ASSLSSASRGYEQF
TRBJ2-7 TRBV27 ASSPPQTGLYEQY
TRBJ2-1 TRBV5-4 ASSLYALGGDEQF
TRBJ2-7 TRBV4-1 ASSPSGLIGGVLYEQY
TRBJ2-5 TRBV7-9 ASKPGTEETQY
TRBJ1-2 TRBV27 ASSFGVNYGYT
TRBJ2-1 TRBV6-4 ASSDGGSGSGEQF
TRBJ2-1 TRBV15 ATSIGRGSRFNEQF
TRBJ2-3 TRBV6-1 ASSGLSAREGLQYTDTQY
TRBJ2-5 TRBV18 ASSPDRVRETQY
TRBJ1-5 TRBV7-8 ASSEHSRQGGQPQH
TRBJ2-7 TRBV7-6 ASSPGWRERGGSYEQY
TRBJ2-3 TRBV5-4 ASSAESGGDTQY
TRBJ1-1 TRBV2 ASSIFRTGEMAEAF
TRBJ2-1 TRBV27 ASSLNPDEQF
TRBJ2-7 TRBV19 ASSLRTSGGTYEQY
TRBJ1-1 TRBV10-3 AMAQGTHEAF